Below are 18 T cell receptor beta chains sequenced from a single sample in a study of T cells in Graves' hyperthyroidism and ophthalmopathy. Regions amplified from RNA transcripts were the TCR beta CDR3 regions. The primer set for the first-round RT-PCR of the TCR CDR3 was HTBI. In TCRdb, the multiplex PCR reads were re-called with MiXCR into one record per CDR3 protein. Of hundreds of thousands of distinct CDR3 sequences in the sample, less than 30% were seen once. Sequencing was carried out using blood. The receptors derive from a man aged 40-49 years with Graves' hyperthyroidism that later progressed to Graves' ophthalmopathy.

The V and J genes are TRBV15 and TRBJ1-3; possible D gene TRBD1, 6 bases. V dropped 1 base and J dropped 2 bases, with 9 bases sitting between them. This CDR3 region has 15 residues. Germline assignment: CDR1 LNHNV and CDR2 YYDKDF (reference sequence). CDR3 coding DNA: TGTGCCACCAGCAGAGCTGGGGGGCCTGGAAACACCATATATTTT. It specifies CATSRAGGPGNTIYF.

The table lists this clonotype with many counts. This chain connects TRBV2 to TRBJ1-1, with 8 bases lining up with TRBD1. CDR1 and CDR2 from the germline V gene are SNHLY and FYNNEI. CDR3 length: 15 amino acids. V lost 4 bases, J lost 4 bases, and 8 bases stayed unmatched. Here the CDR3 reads CASSVGGQGSTEAFF. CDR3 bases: TGTGCCAGCAGTGTGGGAGGACAGGGTTCCACTGAAGCTTTCTTT.

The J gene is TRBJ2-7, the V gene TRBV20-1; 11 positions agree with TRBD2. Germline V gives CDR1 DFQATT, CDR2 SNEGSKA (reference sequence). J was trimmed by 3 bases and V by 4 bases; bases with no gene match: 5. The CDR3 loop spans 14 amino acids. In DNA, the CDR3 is TGCAGTGCTAAACCCGGGACTAGCGGCTACGAGCAGTACTTC. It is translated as CSAKPGTSGYEQYF.

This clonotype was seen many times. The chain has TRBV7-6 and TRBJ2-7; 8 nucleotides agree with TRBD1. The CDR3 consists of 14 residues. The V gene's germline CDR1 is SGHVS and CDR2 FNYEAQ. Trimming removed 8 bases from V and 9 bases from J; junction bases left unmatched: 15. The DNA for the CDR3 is TGTGCCAGCGGGACCGGGACAGGCGCTTTTGGGCAGTACTTC. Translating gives CASGTGTGAFGQYF.

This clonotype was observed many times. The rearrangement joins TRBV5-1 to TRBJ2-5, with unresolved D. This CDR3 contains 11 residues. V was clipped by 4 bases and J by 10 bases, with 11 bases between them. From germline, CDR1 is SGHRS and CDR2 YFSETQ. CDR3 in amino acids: CASSGDNGQYF. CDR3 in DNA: TGCGCCAGCAGCGGAGACAATGGCCAGTACTTC.

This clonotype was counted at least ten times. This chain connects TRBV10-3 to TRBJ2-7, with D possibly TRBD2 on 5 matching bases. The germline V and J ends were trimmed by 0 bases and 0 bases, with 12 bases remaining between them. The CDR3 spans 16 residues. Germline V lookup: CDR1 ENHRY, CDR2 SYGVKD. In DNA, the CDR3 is TGTGCCATCAGTGAGTCTGGAGGATTAAGCTCCTACGAGCAGTACTTC. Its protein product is CAISESGGLSSYEQYF.

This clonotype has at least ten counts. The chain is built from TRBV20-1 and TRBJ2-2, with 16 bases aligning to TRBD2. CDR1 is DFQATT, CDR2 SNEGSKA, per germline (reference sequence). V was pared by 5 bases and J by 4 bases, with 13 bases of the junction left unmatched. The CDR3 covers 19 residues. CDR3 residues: CSAGMGLAGGGKVTGELFF. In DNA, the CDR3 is TGCAGTGCTGGGATGGGACTAGCGGGAGGGGGTAAAGTCACCGGGGAGCTGTTTTTT.

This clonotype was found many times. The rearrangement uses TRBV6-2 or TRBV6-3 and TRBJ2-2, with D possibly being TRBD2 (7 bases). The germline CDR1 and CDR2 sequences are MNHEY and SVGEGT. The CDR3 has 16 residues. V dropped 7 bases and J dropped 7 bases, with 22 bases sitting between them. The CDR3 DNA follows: TGTGCCAGCACGTTTGGGCGGGGGCTTAAGGACGGGGAGCTGTTTTTT. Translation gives CASTFGRGLKDGELFF.

The CDR3 sequence is CASSQGPLGETQYF. CDR3 DNA: TGCGCCAGCAGCCAAGGGCCTTTAGGAGAGACCCAGTACTTC. V is TRBV4-1 and J is TRBJ2-5, with no clear D. The CDR3 runs to 14 residues. Germline CDR1 is MGHRA and CDR2 is YSYEKL. Trimming removed 1 base at V and 4 bases at J, with 10 bases between.

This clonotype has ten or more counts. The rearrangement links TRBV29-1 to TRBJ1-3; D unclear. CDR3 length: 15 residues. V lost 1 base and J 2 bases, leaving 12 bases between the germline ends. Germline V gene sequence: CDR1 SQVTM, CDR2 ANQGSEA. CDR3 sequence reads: CSVEGVWEAGNTIYF. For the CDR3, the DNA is TGCAGCGTTGAAGGGGTTTGGGAGGCTGGAAACACCATATATTTT.

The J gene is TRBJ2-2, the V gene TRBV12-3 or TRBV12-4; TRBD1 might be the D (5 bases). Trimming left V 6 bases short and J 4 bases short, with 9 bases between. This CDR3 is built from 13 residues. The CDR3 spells CASSPGITGELFF. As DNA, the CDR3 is TGTGCCAGCAGCCCAGGGATCACCGGGGAGCTGTTTTTT.

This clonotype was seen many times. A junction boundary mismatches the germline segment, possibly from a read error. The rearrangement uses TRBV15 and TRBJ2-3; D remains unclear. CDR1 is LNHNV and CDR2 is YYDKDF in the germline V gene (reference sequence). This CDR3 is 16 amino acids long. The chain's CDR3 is CATSGEKVAYTDTQYF. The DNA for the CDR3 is TGTGCCACCAGCGGAGAGAAGGTAGCTTATACAGATACGCAGTATTTT.

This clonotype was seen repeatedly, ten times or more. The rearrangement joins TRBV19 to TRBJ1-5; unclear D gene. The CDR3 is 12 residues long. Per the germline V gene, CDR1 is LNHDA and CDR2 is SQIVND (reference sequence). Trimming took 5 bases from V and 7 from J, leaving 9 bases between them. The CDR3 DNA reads TGTGCCAGTAGTCCACCGGGACAGCCCCAGCATTTT. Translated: CASSPPGQPQHF.

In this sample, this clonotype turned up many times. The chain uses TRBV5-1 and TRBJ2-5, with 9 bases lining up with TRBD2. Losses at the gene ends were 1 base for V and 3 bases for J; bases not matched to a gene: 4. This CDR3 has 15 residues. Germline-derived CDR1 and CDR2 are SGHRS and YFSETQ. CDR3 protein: CASSLHPSGKETQYF. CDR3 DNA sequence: TGCGCCAGCAGCTTGCACCCTAGCGGGAAAGAGACCCAGTACTTC.

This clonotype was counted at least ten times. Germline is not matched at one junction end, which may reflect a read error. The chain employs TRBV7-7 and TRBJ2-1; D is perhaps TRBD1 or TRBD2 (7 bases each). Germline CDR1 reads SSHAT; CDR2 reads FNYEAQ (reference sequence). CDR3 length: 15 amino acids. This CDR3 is CASSSGGVGGSEQFF. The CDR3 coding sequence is TGTGCTAGCAGCTCAGGGGGGGTAGGCGGTTCTGAGCAGTTCTTC.

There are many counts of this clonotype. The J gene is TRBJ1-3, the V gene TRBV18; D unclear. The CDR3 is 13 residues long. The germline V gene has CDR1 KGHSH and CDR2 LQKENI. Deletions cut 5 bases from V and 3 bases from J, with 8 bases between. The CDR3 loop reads CASSRSIGNTIYF. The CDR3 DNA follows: TGTGCCAGCTCAAGGTCTATTGGAAACACCATATATTTT.

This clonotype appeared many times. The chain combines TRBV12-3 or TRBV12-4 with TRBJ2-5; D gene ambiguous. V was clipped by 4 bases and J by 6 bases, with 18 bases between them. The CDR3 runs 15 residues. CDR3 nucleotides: TGTGCCAGCAGTTCTGGGCCCACCCCGGCGCAGACCCAGTACTTC. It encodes CASSSGPTPAQTQYF.

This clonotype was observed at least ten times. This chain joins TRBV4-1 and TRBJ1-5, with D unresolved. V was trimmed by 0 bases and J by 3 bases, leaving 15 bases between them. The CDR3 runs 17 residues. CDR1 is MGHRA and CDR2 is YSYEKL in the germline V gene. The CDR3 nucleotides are TGCGCCAGCAGCCAAGAGGAATTTAGGCAGATCAATCAGCCCCAGCATTTT. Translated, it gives CASSQEEFRQINQPQHF.